Presented here are 16 T cell receptor beta chains from one specimen sequenced in a study of cytomegalovirus exposure and HLA in healthy donors. PCR employed 60 Vbeta and 13 Jbeta primers. Sequencing was performed with immunoSEQ multiplex PCR; in TCRdb, only in-frame clones are kept and a portion is missing. The sample gives some 200,000 clones, around 83% of which show up once; about 0.8% is in the top ten. The specimen sequenced was PBMCs. The receptors stem from a woman younger than 35 in good health and CMV-seronegative.

This chain connects TRBV6-1 to TRBJ2-7, with 7 positions matching TRBD2. The CDR3 is 14 residues long. Per germline, CDR1 MNHNS and CDR2 SASEGT. Unmatched junction bases numbered 10, after V lost 6 bases and J lost 5 bases. CDR3: CASRPPGGVDEQYF. CDR3 coding DNA: TGTGCCAGCAGGCCGCCGGGAGGAGTCGACGAGCAGTACTTC.

This chain uses TRBV18 with TRBJ2-2; 8 bases line up with TRBD2. Per the germline V gene, CDR1 is KGHSH and CDR2 is LQKENI. The CDR3 has 16 amino acids. V shed 1 base and J 0 bases; nucleotides not matched to a gene: 1. CDR3 protein: CASSPLAGPNTGELFF. For the CDR3, the DNA is TGTGCCAGCTCACCACTAGCGGGGCCGAACACCGGGGAGCTGTTTTTT.

This chain connects TRBV28 to TRBJ1-5, with D uncertain. Per the germline V gene, CDR1 is MDHEN and CDR2 is SYDVKM. The ends were cut back, 7 bases at V and 2 bases at J, with 21 bases in the middle. This CDR3 spans 17 amino acids. This chain's CDR3 is CASNPTHTSSGNQPQHF. As DNA, the CDR3 is TGTGCCAGCAATCCAACGCATACCTCTTCGGGCAATCAGCCCCAGCATTTT.

The chain couples TRBV5-1 to TRBJ2-2; D remains ambiguous. Per the germline V gene, CDR1 is SGHRS and CDR2 is YFSETQ. V was trimmed by 2 bases and J by 8 bases, leaving 13 bases between them. The CDR3 is 14 residues long. The DNA of the CDR3 is TGCGCCAGCAGCTTAGATGGTGCGTCGGGGGAGCTGTTTTTT. Translation gives CASSLDGASGELFF. The full variable domain, in which reference TRBV5-1 and TRBJ2-2 provide the parts outside the CDR3, is KAGVTQTPRYLIKTRGQQVTLSCSPISGHRSVSWYQQTPGQGLQFLFEYFSETQRNKGNFPGRFSGRQFSNSRSEMNVSTLELGDSALYLCASSLDGASGELFFGEGSRLTVL.

V usage is TRBV9 and J usage is TRBJ2-2; the match to TRBD1 covers 8 bases. V lost 3 bases and J lost 1; bases outside the gene matches: 5. CDR3 length: 16 amino acids. The germline V gene has CDR1 SGDLS and CDR2 YYNGEE. The CDR3 region is CASSEPGTGNTGELFF. The CDR3 DNA reads as TGTGCCAGCAGCGAACCCGGGACAGGGAACACCGGGGAGCTGTTTTTT.

The genes are TRBV28 and TRBJ1-2; D is perhaps TRBD1 (5 bases). The CDR3 is made up of 16 amino acids. Germline V lookup: CDR1 MDHEN, CDR2 SYDVKM. V lost 6 bases and J lost 6, with 23 bases in between. The CDR3 DNA is TGTGCCAGCAGCCCAGCAGGACAAGGGGTTGAGGATGGCTACACCTTC. Its translation is CASSPAGQGVEDGYTF.

V is TRBV5-1 and J is TRBJ2-7; 9 positions agree with TRBD1. This CDR3 spans 15 amino acids. CDR1 and CDR2 (germline): SGHRS, YFSETQ. V was pared by 9 bases and J by 3 bases, with 13 bases of the junction left unmatched. This chain's CDR3 is CAIPQGALGVYEQYF. CDR3 sequence (DNA): TGCGCCATCCCACAGGGGGCGCTTGGGGTCTACGAGCAGTACTTC. The full variable domain, in which reference TRBV5-1 and TRBJ2-7 provide the parts outside the CDR3, is KAGVTQTPRYLIKTRGQQVTLSCSPISGHRSVSWYQQTPGQGLQFLFEYFSETQRNKGNFPGRFSGRQFSNSRSEMNVSTLELGDSALYLCAIPQGALGVYEQYFGPGTRLTVT.

This clone came up once. The chain couples TRBV7-9 to TRBJ1-1; D gene unclear. The CDR3 loop spans 11 amino acids. Germline V lookup: CDR1 SEHNR, CDR2 FQNEAQ (reference sequence). V dropped 6 bases and J dropped 2 bases, with 4 bases sitting between them. The CDR3 coding sequence is TGTGCCAGCAGTCGTAACACTGAAGCTTTCTTT. It translates to CASSRNTEAFF. The full variable domain, its missing parts supplied by reference TRBV7-9 and TRBJ1-1, is DTGVSQNPRHKITKRGQNVTFRCDPISEHNRLYWYRQTLGQGPEFLTYFQNEAQLEKSRLLSDRFSAERPKGSFSTLEIQRTEQGDSAMYLCASSRNTEAFFGQGTRLTVV.

The chain carries TRBV6-6 and TRBJ2-7; weak D call: TRBD1 (6 bases). From germline, CDR1 is MNHNY and CDR2 SVGAGI (reference sequence). The CDR3 runs to 12 residues. With 5 bases removed from V and 3 bases from J, the gap between germline ends came to 8 bases. This CDR3 reads CASSIQGYEQYF. The CDR3 DNA reads TGTGCCAGCAGTATACAGGGCTACGAGCAGTACTTC.

The rearrangement joins TRBV30 to TRBJ2-5, with D possibly being TRBD1 (5 bases). Deletions cut 2 bases from V and 14 bases from J, with 18 bases between. Looked up from germline, CDR1 is GTSNPN and CDR2 is SVGIG (reference sequence). The CDR3 contains 12 residues. Written as DNA, the CDR3 is TGTGCCTGGAGTCCTCCTGGGGCTCCTCGATACTTC. Encoded protein: CAWSPPGAPRYF.

The chain has TRBV6-5 and TRBJ2-5, with 9 bases identical to TRBD2. TRBJ2-7 matches the DNA end more closely, so the J call is doubtful. The CDR3 length is 15 residues. Per germline, CDR1 MNHEY and CDR2 SVGAGI. Here the CDR3 reads CASSYAASGAYEQYF. CDR3 coding DNA: TGTGCCAGCAGTTACGCAGCTAGCGGGGCCTACGAGCAGTACTTC.

In DNA form, the CDR3 reads TGTGCCAGCAGCCCTTCGACTAGCGGGAGGGGGAATGAGCAGTTCTTC. It encodes CASSPSTSGRGNEQFF. The J gene is TRBJ2-1, the V gene TRBV7-9, with 14 bases lining up with TRBD2. The trim removed 5 bases at V and 7 bases at J, leaving 7 bases unmatched. The CDR3 runs to 16 residues. Germline V gene sequence: CDR1 SEHNR, CDR2 FQNEAQ (reference sequence).

This rearrangement joins TRBV27 to TRBJ2-1; TRBD1 aligns across 9 bases. V shed 10 bases and J 8 bases; nucleotides not matched to a gene: 15. CDR1 and CDR2 from the germline V gene are MNHEY and SMNVEV (reference sequence). The CDR3 sequence is 15 residues long. DNA for the CDR3: TGTGCCACAGCCGAGATACAGGGGGCCTTCGATGAGCAGTTCTTC. Its protein product is CATAEIQGAFDEQFF.

V and J are TRBV28 and TRBJ1-5; tentative D call: TRBD1 (5 bases). V was clipped by 6 bases and J by 2 bases, with 23 bases between them. This CDR3 contains 18 residues. Germline V CDR1 and CDR2: MDHEN, SYDVKM. CDR3 in DNA: TGTGCCAGCAGGATTATCCAACAGGTTGGGGATGGCAATCAGCCCCAGCATTTT. It translates to CASRIIQQVGDGNQPQHF.

The genes are TRBV28 and TRBJ2-1; 8 bases match TRBD2. This CDR3 contains 16 residues. Germline loops: CDR1 MDHEN, CDR2 SYDVKM. V was pared by 3 bases and J by 4 bases, with 8 bases of the junction left unmatched. As DNA, the CDR3 is TGTGCCAGCAGTTTCGTTACGGGAGGGTATTACAATGAGCAGTTCTTC. Protein product: CASSFVTGGYYNEQFF. The full variable domain, in which reference TRBV28 and TRBJ2-1 provide the parts outside the CDR3, is DVKVTQSSRYLVKRTGEKVFLECVQDMDHENMFWYRQDPGLGLRLIYFSYDVKMKEKGDIPEGYSVSREKKERFSLILESASTNQTSMYLCASSFVTGGYYNEQFFGPGTRLTVL.

The chain couples TRBV9 to TRBJ2-3, with 7 bases that match TRBD2. The length of the CDR3 is 15 residues. CDR1 SGDLS and CDR2 YYNGEE come from the germline V gene. The V gene end was trimmed by 2 bases and the J gene end by 0 bases; junction bases not matched to a gene: 3. The CDR3 DNA is TGTGCCAGCAGCGTGTCGACTAGCAGCACAGATACGCAGTATTTT. Its protein product is CASSVSTSSTDTQYF.